A single sample is the source of the 30 T cell receptor beta chains below, sequenced in a study of graft-versus-host responses after intestinal transplantation (dated by TCRdb to about 2021). The time point label on this specimen signifies: cells obtained before transplantation from donor or recipient. Library construction relied on the immunoSEQ multiplex PCR assay. This immuneACCESS table, as held by TCRdb, lists in-frame sequences with V and J called but not all clones. Of the missing ones, under half trace to an unresolved V gene in checked studies; the others have no known cause. This sample gives over 20,000 clones in total; about half of them show up just once. The top ten hold almost 0.9% of the sample. The material sequenced was alloreactive CD4+ T cells from a mixed lymphocyte reaction culture, taken before intestinal transplant. Taken with the paper, the label for cell subset or site translates to: CFSE-low proliferating T cells sorted from approximately 6-day pre-transplant mixed lymphocyte reaction (GvH or HvG direction). The receptors were sampled from a human patient who received an intestinal transplant.

The J gene is TRBJ2-7, the V gene TRBV13, with TRBD2 matching over 10 bases. The V gene end was trimmed by 0 bases and the J gene end by 3 bases; junction bases not matched to a gene: 17. The CDR3 covers 20 residues. Germline V lookup: CDR1 PRHDT, CDR2 FYEKMQ (reference sequence). Here the CDR3 reads CASSLGLGGAVAGGFYEQYF. The CDR3 coding sequence is TGTGCCAGCAGCTTAGGCCTGGGGGGCGCGGTAGCGGGGGGATTCTACGAGCAGTACTTC.

The rearrangement uses TRBV21-1 and TRBJ1-3; TRBD1, the D gene given by the table, was not confirmed from the DNA. TRBV21-1 has pseudogene status. The CDR3 contains 18 residues. This CDR3 is CASSKSPGQEASGNTIYF. The CDR3 region has the DNA TGTGCCAGCAGCAAGTCGCCGGGACAGGAGGCCTCTGGAAACACCATATATTTT.

This clone was seen more than once but under ten times. The V gene is TRBV29-1, the J gene TRBJ2-3; 8 nucleotides agree with TRBD2. The CDR3 covers 14 residues. Trimming at V came to 7 bases and at J to 2 bases, leaving 8 bases not matched to a gene. The germline V gene has CDR1 SQVTM and CDR2 ANQGSEA. The CDR3 sequence is CSAIAGPYTDTQYF. For the CDR3, the DNA is TGCAGCGCCATAGCGGGGCCCTACACAGATACGCAGTATTTT.

V is TRBV6-6 and J is TRBJ2-1; tentative D call: TRBD1 (5 bases). Per the germline V gene, CDR1 is MNHNY and CDR2 is SVGAGI (reference sequence). The V end was cut by 3 bases, the J end by 6 bases, with 12 bases between. The CDR3 runs to 14 residues. This CDR3 is CASSYLRQGNEQFF. The CDR3 DNA follows: TGTGCCAGCAGTTATCTTCGGCAGGGCAATGAGCAGTTCTTC.

V gene TRBV10-3 combines with J gene TRBJ2-7, with TRBD2 matching over 9 bases. V lost 2 bases, J lost 7 bases, and 9 bases stayed unmatched. Germline V gives CDR1 ENHRY, CDR2 SYGVKD. CDR3 length: 15 amino acids. The CDR3 coding sequence is TGTGCCATCAGTGAGATAGCGGGGGCCCCCTTAGAGCAGTACTTC. Its translation: CAISEIAGAPLEQYF.

Notes on this clone: At the DNA level, this CDR3 is encoded by other sequences in the same sample as well. J is TRBJ2-3 and V is TRBV18; 12 bases map to TRBD2. After removal of 3 bases from V and 6 bases from J, the junction contained 7 bases not matched to a gene. Germline V lookup: CDR1 KGHSH, CDR2 LQKENI. This CDR3 is built from 16 residues. The CDR3 nucleotides read TGTGCCAGCTCACCTCTAGCGGGGGGGCCAGGGGATACGCAGTATTTT. Translated, it gives CASSPLAGGPGDTQYF.

This clone qualifies as medium-sized. This chain uses TRBV10-3 with TRBJ2-5; a weak D match, TRBD2 (7 bases). There are 14 residues in the CDR3. V was pared by 4 bases and J by 5 bases, with 14 bases between. Germline lookup yields CDR1 ENHRY and CDR2 SYGVKD. Here the CDR3 DNA reads TGTGCCATCAGTGTGTGGGGGGGCGGGGAGACCCAGTACTTC. Its protein is CAISVWGGGETQYF.

This clone has more than one count but fewer than ten. This chain connects TRBV10-3 to TRBJ1-2; D gene uncertain. The germline V gene has CDR1 ENHRY and CDR2 SYGVKD. V lost 5 bases, J lost 4 bases, and 14 bases lay in between. CDR3 length: 14 amino acids. The CDR3, as DNA: TGTGCCATCAGTAAGCAGGCGTCCCCCTATGGCTACACCTTC. Its translation is CAISKQASPYGYTF.

V and J are TRBV6-5 and TRBJ2-1; 10 nucleotides agree with TRBD2. Losses at the gene ends were 2 bases for V and 8 bases for J; bases not matched to a gene: 6. Germline V gene data show CDR1 as MNHEY and CDR2 as SVGAGI. CDR3 length equals 15 residues. The CDR3 reads CASSYSLAGVYEQFF. The CDR3 bases are TGTGCCAGCAGTTACAGCCTAGCGGGGGTCTATGAGCAGTTCTTC.

This clone came up a few times. The rearrangement joins TRBV29-1 to TRBJ1-1; the D gene is possibly TRBD1 (6 bases). Trimming pared 6 bases from V and 0 bases from J, leaving 11 bases between. The CDR3 is made up of 13 amino acids. CDR1 and CDR2 (germline): SQVTM, ANQGSEA. CDR3 sequence reads: CSVVDSLNTEAFF. As DNA, the CDR3 is TGCAGCGTAGTGGACAGTCTGAACACTGAAGCTTTCTTT.

CDR3 sequence: CASSLTGRGRQETQYF. DNA for the CDR3: TGCGCCAGCAGCTTGACAGGACGAGGACGTCAAGAGACCCAGTACTTC. This chain links TRBV5-1 with TRBJ2-5, with D perhaps TRBD1 (5 bases). The V gene's germline CDR1 is SGHRS and CDR2 YFSETQ. This CDR3 region has 16 residues. V was shortened by 1 base and J by 2 bases, with 15 bases between the two germline ends.

This clone is labeled as medium-sized (0.01 to 0.1%). V usage is TRBV5-6 and J usage is TRBJ1-1; D is uncertain. Germline V gives CDR1 SGHDT, CDR2 YYEEEE. Trimming took off 2 bases at V and 1 base at J, with 9 bases between the two ends. The CDR3 has 14 amino acids. The CDR3 reads CASSFSFGNTEAFF. CDR3 DNA: TGTGCCAGCAGCTTTTCTTTCGGGAACACTGAAGCTTTCTTT.

The J gene is TRBJ2-7, the V gene TRBV9; TRBD2 is a possible D gene (6 bases). CDR3 size: 15 residues. Germline lookup yields CDR1 SGDLS and CDR2 YYNGEE. Trimming cost V 4 bases and J 0 bases, with 14 bases left between them. The CDR3 protein is CASSPRDSSSYEQYF. The CDR3 region has the DNA TGTGCCAGCAGCCCCCGGGACTCGAGCTCCTACGAGCAGTACTTC.

Only a few counts were recorded for this clone. This chain joins TRBV10-2 and TRBJ2-7, with unresolved D. The germline V and J ends were trimmed by 8 bases and 6 bases, with 14 bases remaining between them. The CDR3 loop spans 12 amino acids. Germline V gives CDR1 WSHSY, CDR2 SAAADI. The CDR3 nucleotides read TGCGCCAGCGCTAGGATACCCCGCGAGCAGTACTTC. It yields the protein CASARIPREQYF.

This sequence joins TRBV6-5 and TRBJ1-1; D is ambiguous. V gave up 8 bases and J gave up 1 base, with 11 bases separating them. CDR1 is MNHEY, CDR2 SVGAGI, per germline. The CDR3 sequence is 13 residues long. CDR3 nucleotide sequence: TGTGCCAGCCAGTTTTTACGGAACACTGAAGCTTTCTTT. Translation gives CASQFLRNTEAFF.

The genes are TRBV5-1 and TRBJ2-1; TRBD2 agrees at 8 bases. Trimming took 0 bases from V and 8 from J; bases not matched to a gene: 4. This CDR3 region has 14 residues. Germline V gene lookup returns CDR1 SGHRS and CDR2 YFSETQ. This chain's CDR3 is CASSLGPGGDEQFF. Written as DNA, the CDR3 is TGCGCCAGCAGCTTGGGACCGGGGGGGGATGAGCAGTTCTTC.

V is TRBV11-2 and J is TRBJ1-2; D is ambiguous. The CDR3 consists of 14 residues. V lost 1 base, J lost 1 base, and 7 bases lay in between. The V gene's germline CDR1 is SGHAT and CDR2 FQNNGV. The CDR3 reads CASSLGHLNYGYTF. DNA of the CDR3: TGTGCCAGCAGCTTAGGGCATCTTAACTATGGCTACACCTTC. Using reference TRBV11-2 and TRBJ1-2 for the parts outside the CDR3, the full variable domain is EAGVAQSPRYKIIEKRQSVAFWCNPISGHATLYWYQQILGQGPKLLIQFQNNGVVDDSQLPKDRFSAERLKGVDSTLKIQPAKLEDSAVYLCASSLGHLNYGYTFGSGTRLTVV.

The chain is built from TRBV6-5 and TRBJ2-1; weak D call: TRBD2 (5 bases). This CDR3 spans 15 amino acids. The ends were cut back, 7 bases at V and 3 bases at J, with 16 bases in the middle. In germline, CDR1 is MNHEY, CDR2 SVGAGI. The CDR3 region is CASTLHRGNYNEQFF. CDR3 nucleotide sequence: TGTGCCAGCACTCTACACCGAGGGAACTACAATGAGCAGTTCTTC.

This clone has more than one count but fewer than ten. V and J are TRBV6-6 and TRBJ1-5, with D possibly being TRBD1 (5 bases). The CDR3 is made up of 13 amino acids. With 6 bases removed from V and 5 bases from J, the gap between germline ends came to 11 bases. Germline CDR1 reads MNHNY; CDR2 reads SVGAGI (reference sequence). CDR3 sequence: CASSPDSYQPQHF. The CDR3 DNA follows: TGTGCCAGCAGCCCCGACAGTTATCAGCCCCAGCATTTT.

The V call is TRBV5-1, the J call TRBJ2-7; TRBD2 aligns across 8 bases. The CDR3 loop spans 14 amino acids. Germline lookup yields CDR1 SGHRS and CDR2 YFSETQ. Trimming took 5 bases from V and 0 from J; bases not matched to a gene: 4. In DNA form, the CDR3 reads TGCGCCAGCAGTCCCGGGACTAGCTCCTACGAGCAGTACTTC. Protein product: CASSPGTSSYEQYF.

In its sample, this clone was seen a few times. The DNA for the CDR3 is TGTGCCGCGGGCGGGGTAGGGACAGATACGCAGTATTTT. Protein: CAAGGVGTDTQYF. The J gene is TRBJ2-3, the V gene TRBV2, with D perhaps TRBD2 (6 bases). The CDR3 loop spans 13 amino acids. V lost 11 bases to trimming and J lost 3 bases, with 15 bases between them. Germline V lookup: CDR1 SNHLY, CDR2 FYNNEI.

J is TRBJ2-2 and V is TRBV19; the D gene is possibly TRBD1 (6 bases). The V gene lost 6 bases and the J gene lost 4 bases, with 12 bases spanning the gap. Germline values: CDR1 LNHDA, CDR2 SQIVND (reference sequence). The CDR3 totals 14 residues. The CDR3: CASRTTGPTGELFF. CDR3 DNA sequence: TGTGCCAGTAGAACGACAGGCCCCACCGGGGAGCTGTTTTTT.

This clone was counted only a few times. The rearrangement joins TRBV5-1 to TRBJ2-1; 12 nucleotides align to TRBD2. With 5 bases clipped from V and 3 bases from J, the junction kept 6 bases outside the gene matches. Germline V gives CDR1 SGHRS, CDR2 YFSETQ. The CDR3 spans 16 residues. CDR3 amino acids: CASRLTSGGGYNEQFF. CDR3 coding DNA: TGCGCCAGCAGGCTGACTAGCGGGGGAGGCTACAATGAGCAGTTCTTC. The full variable domain, its missing parts supplied by reference TRBV5-1 and TRBJ2-1, is KAGVTQTPRYLIKTRGQQVTLSCSPISGHRSVSWYQQTPGQGLQFLFEYFSETQRNKGNFPGRFSGRQFSNSRSEMNVSTLELGDSALYLCASRLTSGGGYNEQFFGPGTRLTVL.

The J gene is TRBJ1-1, the V gene TRBV5-1, with TRBD1 identical over 8 bases. The length of the CDR3 is 12 residues. J was trimmed by 5 bases and V by 4 bases; bases with no gene match: 1. Looked up from germline, CDR1 is SGHRS and CDR2 is YFSETQ. The CDR3 coding sequence is TGCGCCAGCAGCGACAGGGGTACTGAAGCTTTCTTT. Translated: CASSDRGTEAFF.

The chain is built from TRBV18 and TRBJ1-2; D possibly corresponds to TRBD1 (6 bases). This CDR3 has 16 amino acids. V was clipped by 3 bases and J by 7 bases, with 21 bases between them. Germline values: CDR1 KGHSH, CDR2 LQKENI. The CDR3 DNA sequence: TGTGCCAGCTCACCGCAAAATACAGGGACCCTGGGTGGCTACACCTTC. Translating gives CASSPQNTGTLGGYTF.

This chain uses TRBV18 with TRBJ2-3, with 8 positions matching TRBD1. Germline V gene lookup returns CDR1 KGHSH and CDR2 LQKENI. The CDR3 totals 17 residues. The V segment lost 4 bases and the J segment 2 bases; nucleotides outside the gene matches: 11. The CDR3 sequence: CASSRYDRGVPTDTQYF. The CDR3 DNA sequence: TGTGCCAGCTCACGGTATGACAGGGGCGTCCCCACAGATACGCAGTATTTT.

V and J are TRBV6-6 and TRBJ2-1, with 7 bases that match TRBD1. Losses at the gene ends were 7 bases for V and 7 bases for J; bases not matched to a gene: 10. The V gene's germline CDR1 is MNHNY and CDR2 SVGAGI (reference sequence). The CDR3 runs 14 residues. The CDR3 DNA is TGTGCCAGCACCTTAGACGGCAGGGGGAATGAGCAGTTCTTC. It is translated as CASTLDGRGNEQFF.

This clone has more than one count but fewer than ten. This chain connects TRBV15 to TRBJ1-5, with D perhaps TRBD1 (5 bases). CDR1 LNHNV and CDR2 YYDKDF come from the germline V gene (reference sequence). Trimming removed 1 base from V and 7 bases from J, with 14 bases in between. CDR3 length: 15 residues. Here the CDR3 reads CATSRGGGSGQPQHF. The DNA for the CDR3 is TGTGCCACCAGCAGAGGGGGGGGGTCGGGGCAGCCCCAGCATTTT. The full variable domain, in which reference TRBV15 and TRBJ1-5 provide the parts outside the CDR3, is DAMVIQNPRYQVTQFGKPVTLSCSQTLNHNVMYWYQQKSSQAPKLLFHYYDKDFNNEADTPDNFQSRRPNTSFCFLDIRSPGLGDTAMYLCATSRGGGSGQPQHFGDGTRLSIL.

The V gene is TRBV5-1, the J gene TRBJ2-7, with D perhaps TRBD1 (6 bases). The CDR3 covers 13 residues. The V and J ends lost 4 bases and 4 bases respectively, with 12 bases between them. Germline loops: CDR1 SGHRS, CDR2 YFSETQ. The CDR3 loop reads CASSDRGQYEQYF. The CDR3 coding sequence is TGCGCCAGCAGCGATAGAGGACAGTACGAGCAGTACTTC.

This clone was detected only once. This chain links TRBV5-4 with TRBJ1-4, with 7 positions matching TRBD1. The CDR3 extends over 15 amino acids. J gave up 0 bases and V 4 bases, and 3 bases lay outside the gene matches. Looked up from germline, CDR1 is SGHNT and CDR2 is YYREEE (reference sequence). CDR3 in DNA: TGTGCCAGCAGCCGACAGGGACCAACTAATGAAAAACTGTTTTTT. This encodes CASSRQGPTNEKLFF.